One and the same sample provided the 21 T cell receptor beta chains below, sequenced in a study of blood T cell repertoires in COVID-19. The table came from immunoSEQ multiplex PCR; TCRdb's copy has only in-frame clones and leaves some out. The sample gives over 350,000 clones, around nine tenths of which show up once; roughly 9.4% is in the top ten. The sample comprised PBMCs or T cells enriched from blood (not recorded which). These receptors were taken from a woman between 45 and 65 years old who had recovered from COVID-19.

V gene TRBV5-1 combines with J gene TRBJ1-1; the match to TRBD1 covers 9 bases. The trim removed 3 bases at V and 13 bases at J, leaving 7 bases unmatched. CDR1 and CDR2 (germline): SGHRS, YFSETQ. This CDR3 has 12 amino acids. CDR3 in amino acids: CASSSGTGSFFF. The DNA of the CDR3 is TGCGCCAGCAGCTCCGGGACAGGGTCCTTTTTCTTT.

The rearrangement joins TRBV6-2 or TRBV6-3 to TRBJ1-1, with D possibly matching TRBD1 (5 bases). The germline V and J ends were trimmed by 5 bases and 1 base, with 11 bases remaining between them. Germline V lookup: CDR1 MNHEY, CDR2 SVGEGT. CDR3 size: 14 residues. CDR3 in amino acids: CASSRLQENTEAFF. CDR3 DNA sequence: TGTGCCAGCAGTAGGCTACAGGAGAACACTGAAGCTTTCTTT.

This chain joins TRBV5-5 and TRBJ1-5, with a tentative D call TRBD1 (6 bases). This CDR3 has 15 amino acids. CDR1 and CDR2 from the germline V gene are SGHKS and YYEKEE (reference sequence). Between the trimmed V and J ends, which lost 3 bases and 4 bases, there was a span of 14 bases. This CDR3 reads CASSSGTQGNQPQHF. The CDR3 coding sequence is TGTGCCAGCAGCTCAGGGACCCAGGGGAATCAGCCCCAGCATTTT.

J is TRBJ1-5 and V is TRBV6-5, with D unresolved. CDR3 length equals 14 residues. CDR1 and CDR2 from the germline V gene are MNHEY and SVGAGI. V shed 6 bases and J shed 0 bases, with 9 bases lying between them. Written as DNA, the CDR3 is TGTGCCAGCAGACAGAGTTATAGCAATCAGCCCCAGCATTTT. It codes for CASRQSYSNQPQHF.

The CDR3 reads CASSREDRGSEKLFF. The CDR3 DNA reads TGCGCCAGCAGCCGAGAGGACCGGGGGAGTGAAAAACTGTTTTTT. V is TRBV4-3 and J is TRBJ1-4, with D perhaps TRBD1 (5 bases). The germline V and J ends were trimmed by 4 bases and 7 bases, with 16 bases remaining between them. The CDR3 length is 15 residues. Germline CDR1 reads LGHNA; CDR2 reads YSLEER.

The chain combines TRBV28 with TRBJ1-3; 7 bases map to TRBD1. The trim removed 5 bases at V and 3 bases at J, leaving 10 bases unmatched. The CDR3 extends over 16 amino acids. The germline V gene encodes CDR1 MDHEN and CDR2 SYDVKM. The CDR3 spells CASSQRRDRFGNTIYF. The CDR3 DNA is TGTGCCAGCAGTCAGAGACGGGACAGATTTGGAAACACCATATATTTT.

The gene calls are TRBV7-9 and TRBJ1-3; D may be TRBD1 (6 bases). This CDR3 is 15 amino acids long. The V end was cut by 5 bases, the J end by 1 base, with 12 bases between. Germline V gives CDR1 SEHNR, CDR2 FQNEAQ (reference sequence). CDR3 residues: CASSPPGQSGNTIYF. CDR3 sequence (DNA): TGTGCCAGCAGCCCACCCGGACAGTCTGGAAACACCATATATTTT.

J is TRBJ1-2 and V is TRBV3-1 (or the pseudogene TRBV3-2); 9 nucleotides match TRBD1. The CDR3 is made up of 14 amino acids. V trimming: 1 base; J trimming: 4 bases; junction bases outside the gene matches: 1. Per germline, CDR1 LGHDT and CDR2 YNNKEL (reference sequence). CDR3: CASSQGQGGYGYTF. In DNA form, the CDR3 reads TGTGCCAGCAGCCAAGGACAGGGGGGCTATGGCTACACCTTC.

The chain links TRBV2 to TRBJ1-1; no clear D. Trimming left V 9 bases short and J 1 base short, with 12 bases between. The CDR3 contains 13 residues. Germline values: CDR1 SNHLY, CDR2 FYNNEI. As DNA, the CDR3 is TGTGCCAGGGAGAGAGGATCGAACACTGAAGCTTTCTTT. Its protein product is CARERGSNTEAFF.

In this sample, this clone turned up once. This chain links TRBV6-5 with TRBJ1-2; no firm D call. CDR3 length: 13 amino acids. Germline-derived CDR1 and CDR2 are MNHEY and SVGAGI. Trimming cost V 8 bases and J 8 bases, with 18 bases left between them. In DNA, the CDR3 is TGTGCCAGCCGGGGTCAAACTTCCGGGGGCTACACCTTC. This gives the protein CASRGQTSGGYTF.

This chain uses TRBV6-5 with TRBJ1-2, with 8 nucleotides matching TRBD1. This CDR3 has 15 residues. Losses at the gene ends were 0 bases for V and 3 bases for J; bases not matched to a gene: 3. Germline assignment: CDR1 MNHEY and CDR2 SVGAGI. As DNA, the CDR3 is TGTGCCAGCAGTTACTCGCAGGGGGCTTACTATGGCTACACCTTC. Protein product: CASSYSQGAYYGYTF.

The chain recombines TRBV5-6 with TRBJ2-5; 11 nucleotides match TRBD2. Germline V CDR1 and CDR2: SGHDT, YYEEEE. This CDR3 is built from 15 residues. After removal of 0 bases from V and 2 bases from J, the junction contained 0 bases not matched to a gene. The CDR3 sequence is CASSLGLAGQETQYF. The CDR3 DNA is TGTGCCAGCAGCTTGGGACTAGCGGGGCAAGAGACCCAGTACTTC.

The chain links TRBV28 to TRBJ2-3; no definite D call. The V and J ends lost 5 bases and 0 bases respectively, with 12 bases between them. The CDR3 sequence is 15 residues long. Germline V gene data show CDR1 as MDHEN and CDR2 as SYDVKM. CDR3 in amino acids: CASSTTSKSTDTQYF. The CDR3 DNA sequence: TGTGCCAGCAGTACAACCTCGAAAAGCACAGATACGCAGTATTTT.

V and J are TRBV29-1 and TRBJ2-3; perhaps TRBD2 as D (5 bases). The V gene's germline CDR1 is SQVTM and CDR2 ANQGSEA. V was cut by 6 bases and J by 1 base, with 8 bases left in between. The CDR3 sequence is 12 residues long. The CDR3 DNA is TGCAGCGTCCGGGAAGGCACAGATACGCAGTATTTT. The encoded protein is CSVREGTDTQYF.

This chain links TRBV28 with TRBJ1-1; maybe TRBD1 (5 bases). The CDR3 has 14 residues. Per the germline V gene, CDR1 is MDHEN and CDR2 is SYDVKM. The V end lost 3 bases, the J end lost 0 bases, and 8 bases lay between the germline ends. This CDR3 is CASSLGPMNTEAFF. CDR3 in DNA: TGTGCCAGCAGTTTGGGGCCAATGAACACTGAAGCTTTCTTT.

The J gene is TRBJ2-5, the V gene TRBV3-1 (or the pseudogene TRBV3-2); TRBD2 aligns across 8 bases. The junction had 5 bases not matched to a gene; V was cut back by 4 bases and J by 1 base. CDR3 length equals 15 residues. CDR1 and CDR2 from the germline V gene are LGHDT and YNNKEL (reference sequence). CDR3 sequence: CASSLRGGLQETQYF. In nucleotides, the CDR3 is TGTGCCAGCAGCCTCCGGGGGGGACTCCAAGAGACCCAGTACTTC.

A note on this clone: The sample has other DNA sequences that encode this CDR3 too. The rearrangement uses TRBV7-2 and TRBJ1-5; TRBD1 is a possible D gene (5 bases). Looked up from germline, CDR1 is SGHTA and CDR2 is FQGNSA. The V end lost 5 bases, the J end lost 7 bases, and 12 bases lay between the germline ends. The CDR3 extends over 13 amino acids. The CDR3 sequence: CASSATGRQPQHF. In DNA form, the CDR3 reads TGTGCCAGCAGCGCAACAGGAAGACAGCCCCAGCATTTT.

The chain has TRBV6-5 and TRBJ1-2; a weak D match, TRBD1 (5 bases). V lost 10 bases to trimming and J lost 8 bases, with 23 bases between them. Germline V gives CDR1 MNHEY, CDR2 SVGAGI. This CDR3 has 14 amino acids. The CDR3 DNA follows: TGTGCCACTTACAGGCGTTTTGTCGTCAGGGGCTACACCTTC. Translation: CATYRRFVVRGYTF.

This clone was counted only a few times. This chain joins TRBV4-1 and TRBJ1-4; tentative D call: TRBD1 (6 bases). V lost 4 bases to trimming and J lost 6 bases, with 15 bases between them. Germline V gene lookup returns CDR1 MGHRA and CDR2 YSYEKL. The CDR3 runs 15 residues. CDR3 protein: CASSPPVGAHEKLFF. The DNA of the CDR3 is TGCGCCAGCAGCCCCCCGGTGGGGGCTCATGAAAAACTGTTTTTT.

In DNA, the CDR3 is TGTGCCAGCAGGGCAGGTGGCAGGGGGATGTCTGGGGCCAACGTCCTGACTTTC. Its translation: CASRAGGRGMSGANVLTF. This rearrangement joins TRBV9 to TRBJ2-6, with TRBD1 matching over 7 bases. Trimming took 5 bases from V and 1 from J; bases not matched to a gene: 12. Per germline, CDR1 SGDLS and CDR2 YYNGEE. The CDR3 has 18 residues.

V and J are TRBV5-6 and TRBJ1-5; D is uncertain. Trimming removed 2 bases from V and 4 bases from J, with 13 bases in between. In germline, CDR1 is SGHDT, CDR2 YYEEEE. This CDR3 is built from 15 residues. CDR3 DNA sequence: TGTGCCAGCAGCTTAGGGTCCGGGGTGAATCAGCCCCAGCATTTT. Residues: CASSLGSGVNQPQHF.